This T cell receptor (beta chain) was profiled in a study of blood T cell repertoires in COVID-19. Libraries were prepared by immunoSEQ multiplex PCR; TCRdb keeps only in-frame clonotypes and omits some of them. The table records around 220,000 clones, roughly 84% of them present only once. In germline, CDR1 is MNHNS, CDR2 SASEGT. Trimming stripped 1 base from V and 5 bases from J, with 8 bases between. This CDR3 region has 14 residues. The chain combines TRBV6-1 with TRBJ2-2; D remains unclear. Material: peripheral blood. The sequence was obtained from a man aged 35-49 years with active or convalescent COVID-19. DNA of the CDR3: TGTGCCAGCAGTGAAGGAATAGTTACCGGGGAGCTGTTTTTT. This translates into CASSEGIVTGELFF.